These T cell receptor beta chains were read from a single sample in a study of cytomegalovirus exposure and HLA in healthy donors. Profiling relied on immunoSEQ multiplex PCR, and the TCRdb table lists in-frame clones only, not all of them. Here the sample spans over 150,000 clones, roughly 82% being singletons. The sequencing input was PBMCs. The receptors shown here come from a man aged 50-60 years in good health and CMV-seropositive. Each CDR3 is given with its conserved first and last residue. The D gene is left open where the match is weak. Part of the rows lack a size; the others show once, few, many or a class for expanded clones.

len	v_gene	abundance	d_gene	j_gene	CDR3nt	CDR3aa
14	TRBV19	.	TRBD1	TRBJ2-1	TGTGCCAGTAGGGAGGGACAGGCCTACAATGAGCAGTTCTTC	CASREGQAYNEQFF
14	TRBV29-1	.	TRBD2	TRBJ2-5	TGCAGCGTTGCGAACGGGGGGGCCTTGGGGACCCAGTACTTC	CSVANGGALGTQYF
16	TRBV19	.	.	TRBJ2-6	TGTGCCAGTAGTATTAAAAGGGATACTGGGGCCAACGGCCTGACTTTC	CASSIKRDTGANGLTF
13	TRBV27	.	TRBD2	TRBJ2-7	TGTGCCAGCAGTTTACAGCGGGACTACGAGCAGTACTTC	CASSLQRDYEQYF
15	TRBV2	.	TRBD2	TRBJ2-5	TGTGCCAGCAGATTCCGGGGACCGGGGGGGGAGACCCAGTACTTC	CASRFRGPGGETQYF
17	TRBV5-1	few	TRBD2	TRBJ2-5	TGCGCCAGCAGCCCGGGACTAGCGGGAGGGCCGTCAGAGACCCAGTACTTC	CASSPGLAGGPSETQYF
14	TRBV28	.	.	TRBJ2-2	TGTGCCAGCAGGTCCCCGGGTCCATCGGGGGAGCTGTTTTTT	CASRSPGPSGELFF
14	TRBV19	.	TRBD2	TRBJ2-1	TGTGCCAGTACCGAGGGGGGACTAGCGGGGGTGCAGTTCTTC	CASTEGGLAGVQFF
14	TRBV27	once	.	TRBJ2-1	TGTGCCAGCAGTTTATATGCAGATTACAATGAGCAGTTCTTC	CASSLYADYNEQFF
16	TRBV2	.	.	TRBJ1-4	TGTGCCAGCAGTCCAAACATGGCAGGGGAGGGCGAAAAACTGTTTTTT	CASSPNMAGEGEKLFF
14	TRBV11-3	.	.	TRBJ2-3	TGTGCCAGCAGCTCGAAGCGGAACACAGATACGCAGTATTTT	CASSSKRNTDTQYF
13	TRBV19	.	.	TRBJ1-4	TGTGCCAGTAGTATGCAGGTTGAGGAAAAACTGTTTTTT	CASSMQVEEKLFF
13	TRBV5-1	.	.	TRBJ2-5	TGCGCCAGCAGCCGGTCGGGACAAGAGACCCAGTACTTC	CASSRSGQETQYF
13	TRBV11-3	.	TRBD2	TRBJ2-1	TGTGCCAGCAGCTTTAGCGGGAGCAATGAGCAGTTCTTC	CASSFSGSNEQFF
14	TRBV5-1	.	.	TRBJ1-5	TGCGCCAGCAGCTTCCTACAGGGTGGGCAGCCCCAGCATTTT	CASSFLQGGQPQHF
15	TRBV6-5	few	TRBD1	TRBJ2-3	TGTGCCAGCAGTAGACCGGGACAGGGGACAGATACGCAGTATTTT	CASSRPGQGTDTQYF
13	TRBV2	.	.	TRBJ1-1	TGTGCCAGCAGTTTACAGGAAAACCCTGAAGCTTTCTTT	CASSLQENPEAFF
15	TRBV6-5	once	.	TRBJ1-2	TGTGCCAGCAGTGGGTCTTCGGGATCATTCTATGGCTACACCTTC	CASSGSSGSFYGYTF
11	TRBV2	.	.	TRBJ2-7	TGTGCCAGCATCCGGGAGTACGAGCAGTACTTC	CASIREYEQYF
17	TRBV27	once	.	TRBJ1-4	TGTGCCAGCAGTTTAAATTTCCCGGGATATAGAAACGAAAAACTGTTTTTT	CASSLNFPGYRNEKLFF
13	TRBV29-1	.	TRBD1	TRBJ1-1	TGCAGCGTTGAAGAACAGGGGGGCACTGAAGCTTTCTTT	CSVEEQGGTEAFF
16	TRBV9	.	TRBD1	TRBJ2-7	TGTGCCAGCAGCGTAGGTGGGGGGACAGGGCCCTACGAGCAGTACTTC	CASSVGGGTGPYEQYF
16	TRBV4-3	.	.	TRBJ2-1	TGCGCCAGCAGCCAAGATCTAAATTTGGGGGGCAATGAGCAGTTCTTC	CASSQDLNLGGNEQFF
12	TRBV4-2	.	.	TRBJ2-1	TGTGCCAGCAGCCCGACTAGCAATGAGCAGTTCTTC	CASSPTSNEQFF
15	TRBV28	.	TRBD1	TRBJ1-5	TGTGCCAGCAGTGCGAGGACAGGGGGCGATCAGCCCCAGCATTTT	CASSARTGGDQPQHF
13	TRBV7-2	.	.	TRBJ2-5	TGTGCCAGCAGCTTAGTCCCTCGGGAGACCCAGTACTTC	CASSLVPRETQYF
15	TRBV28	few	TRBD1	TRBJ1-1	TGTGCCAGCAGTTGGGGGGACAGGGAAAACACTGAAGCTTTCTTT	CASSWGDRENTEAFF
15	TRBV7-9	.	TRBD2	TRBJ2-1	TGTGCCAGCAGCCCACAACTAGCGGGGTTCAATGAGCAGTTCTTC	CASSPQLAGFNEQFF
14	TRBV28	.	TRBD1	TRBJ2-7	TGTGCCAGCAGCGCCACAGGGGATTTCTACGAGCAGTACTTC	CASSATGDFYEQYF
12	TRBV28	.	.	TRBJ1-2	TGTGCCAGCAGTTTAGGCGGTCCTGGCTACACCTTC	CASSLGGPGYTF
15	TRBV6-6	few	.	TRBJ1-4	TGTGCCAGCAGTTATTACTCATCAACTAATGAAAAACTGTTTTTT	CASSYYSSTNEKLFF
17	TRBV5-1	.	.	TRBJ1-3	TGCGCCAGCAGCTTGGGAATCGGCAACAGGGCCGGAAACACCATATATTTT	CASSLGIGNRAGNTIYF
16	TRBV7-9	once	TRBD1	TRBJ1-2	TGTGCCAGCAGCTTAGTCCGGGACAGGGGGCGTCGAGGCTACACCTTC	CASSLVRDRGRRGYTF
14	TRBV19	.	.	TRBJ2-2	TGTGCCAGTAGTGGTACAGTAGACACCGGGGAGCTGTTTTTT	CASSGTVDTGELFF
14	TRBV5-5	.	.	TRBJ1-1	TGTGCCAGCAGCAGCGGGTCGGGGTACACTGAAGCTTTCTTT	CASSSGSGYTEAFF
16	TRBV7-9	.	.	TRBJ1-2	TGTGCCAGCAGCTCACGGGGGGACGCCTCTGGCTATGGCTACACCTTC	CASSSRGDASGYGYTF
17	TRBV9	once	.	TRBJ2-2	TGTGCCAGCAGCGTAGCAGGGCAGGGCCTATTCACCGGGGAGCTGTTTTTT	CASSVAGQGLFTGELFF
14	TRBV19	.	TRBD2	TRBJ2-7	TGTGCCAGTAGTATAGTCTGGACTAGCGTCGAGCAGTACTTC	CASSIVWTSVEQYF